The 22 T cell receptor beta chains listed next were all sequenced from one sample in a study of T cell changes during pregnancy in multiple sclerosis. Generated by immunoSEQ multiplex PCR, the TCRdb table keeps only in-frame clones and is missing some. Seen here are tens of thousands of clones, around 92% observed once, and the top ten hold approximately 2.8%. The sequenced sample was CD8+ T cells from peripheral blood mononuclear cells, obtained in the third trimester of pregnancy. These receptors all stem from a female donor in good health, enrolled as a control in a pregnancy study.

The chain has TRBV10-3 and TRBJ1-1, with D tentatively TRBD1 (5 bases). The CDR3 has 14 residues. The germline gives CDR1 ENHRY, CDR2 SYGVKD. V lost 0 bases to trimming and J lost 1 base, with 6 bases between them. CDR3 DNA sequence: TGTGCCATCAGTGAGTCCCAGGGGAACACTGAAGCTTTCTTT. Encoded protein: CAISESQGNTEAFF.

The V and J genes are TRBV21-1 and TRBJ2-1; the table's D call TRBD2 went unverified against the DNA. TRBV21-1 is labeled a pseudogene. The CDR3 sequence is 16 residues long. Here the CDR3 reads CASSKVSSGLYNEQFF. CDR3 in DNA: TGTGCCAGCAGCAAAGTATCTAGCGGATTATACAATGAGCAGTTCTTC.

V and J are TRBV4-3 and TRBJ1-4; TRBD1 aligns across 10 bases. CDR3 length equals 16 residues. With V trimmed by 4 bases and J by 5 bases, 7 bases remained unmatched. The germline gives CDR1 LGHNA, CDR2 YSLEER. Here the CDR3 DNA reads TGCGCCAGCAGCCGCCTTTTGGACAGGGGGAATGAAAAACTGTTTTTT. Residues: CASSRLLDRGNEKLFF.

The chain is built from TRBV28 and TRBJ2-7, with 11 bases identical to TRBD2. The germline CDR1 and CDR2 sequences are MDHEN and SYDVKM. The CDR3 sequence is 13 residues long. Trimming took 6 bases from V and 3 from J; bases not matched to a gene: 1. The CDR3 DNA sequence: TGTGCCAGCAGACTAGCGGGGGACTACGAGCAGTACTTC. Translating it yields CASRLAGDYEQYF.

This sequence joins TRBV14 and TRBJ2-1, with 9 bases matching TRBD2. Germline V lookup: CDR1 SGHDN, CDR2 FVKESK. This CDR3 is 18 amino acids long. The V gene end was trimmed by 4 bases and the J gene end by 4 bases; junction bases not matched to a gene: 14. The CDR3 loop reads CASSPEAWAGGLYNEQFF. The CDR3 bases are TGTGCCAGCAGCCCAGAAGCATGGGCGGGGGGGCTGTACAATGAGCAGTTCTTC.

The chain uses TRBV30 and TRBJ2-7; D is ambiguous. V was trimmed by 5 bases and J by 4 bases, leaving 12 bases between them. This CDR3 is built from 12 residues. The germline gives CDR1 GTSNPN, CDR2 SVGIG (reference sequence). This chain's CDR3 is CAWSYSRYEQYF. The DNA for the CDR3 is TGTGCCTGGTCCTATTCACGGTACGAGCAGTACTTC.

The J gene is TRBJ2-3, the V gene TRBV4-3; 7 nucleotides line up with TRBD2. Germline trimming cut 1 base from V and 2 bases from J; bases unmatched to any gene: 3. CDR1 is LGHNA, CDR2 YSLEER, per germline. This CDR3 is built from 15 residues. This CDR3 is CASSQGGGFTDTQYF. The CDR3, as DNA: TGCGCCAGCAGCCAAGGGGGGGGATTCACAGATACGCAGTATTTT.

The rearrangement links TRBV6-5 to TRBJ2-7; D uncertain. The V gene's germline CDR1 is MNHEY and CDR2 SVGAGI. Trimming shortened V by 7 bases and J by 0 bases, and 4 bases separated the two germline ends. CDR3 length equals 11 residues. CDR3 sequence: CASTNSYEQYF. DNA for the CDR3: TGTGCCAGCACAAACTCCTACGAGCAGTACTTC.

The rearrangement joins TRBV4-3 to TRBJ2-5; 11 positions agree with TRBD2. This CDR3 has 15 residues. Looked up from germline, CDR1 is LGHNA and CDR2 is YSLEER. J was trimmed by 4 bases and V by 1 base; bases with no gene match: 2. The CDR3 nucleotides read TGCGCCAGCAGCCAAGGACTAGCGGGGTTAGAGACCCAGTACTTC. It codes for CASSQGLAGLETQYF.

V is TRBV4-3 and J is TRBJ1-1; 10 bases align to TRBD1. The CDR3 covers 15 residues. CDR1 and CDR2 (germline): LGHNA, YSLEER. V lost 1 base to trimming and J lost 3 bases; unmatched junction nucleotides: 2. The CDR3 reads CASSQGGTGDTEAFF. The CDR3 DNA is TGCGCCAGCAGCCAAGGAGGGACAGGGGACACTGAAGCTTTCTTT.

The genes are TRBV7-9 and TRBJ2-7, with 10 bases identical to TRBD1. The CDR3 is made up of 15 amino acids. Unmatched junction bases numbered 5, after V lost 5 bases and J lost 1 base. CDR1 and CDR2 from the germline V gene are SEHNR and FQNEAQ (reference sequence). The CDR3 region is CASSPEGQGSYEQYF. Written as DNA, the CDR3 is TGTGCCAGCAGCCCAGAGGGACAGGGGTCCTACGAGCAGTACTTC.

The rearrangement joins TRBV20-1 to TRBJ2-7; maybe TRBD2 (5 bases). CDR3 length: 11 amino acids. In germline, CDR1 is DFQATT, CDR2 SNEGSKA (reference sequence). V lost 3 bases and J 4 bases, leaving 7 bases between the germline ends. CDR3 nucleotide sequence: TGCAGTGCTAGCGGGGATTACGAGCAGTACTTC. It specifies CSASGDYEQYF.

This chain joins TRBV30 and TRBJ1-2, with TRBD1 matching 12 bases. The ends lost 3 bases at V and 4 bases at J; junction bases unmatched: 9. There are 16 residues in the CDR3. Germline lookup yields CDR1 GTSNPN and CDR2 SVGIG (reference sequence). The CDR3 reads CAWSDLRDRGLYGYTF. The CDR3 DNA is TGTGCCTGGAGCGACCTCCGGGACAGGGGGCTCTATGGCTACACCTTC.

This chain connects TRBV9 to TRBJ2-7; 9 bases map to TRBD1. The junction had 9 bases not matched to a gene; V was cut back by 4 bases and J by 4 bases. Looked up from germline, CDR1 is SGDLS and CDR2 is YYNGEE. This CDR3 has 15 residues. The CDR3 loop is CASSIGGDRVYEQYF. The CDR3 region has the DNA TGTGCCAGCAGCATCGGAGGGGACAGGGTGTACGAGCAGTACTTC.

This chain links TRBV6-5 with TRBJ2-7; tentatively, D is TRBD2 (6 bases). This CDR3 region has 15 residues. V dropped 2 bases and J dropped 2 bases, with 13 bases sitting between them. The V gene's germline CDR1 is MNHEY and CDR2 SVGAGI. This chain's CDR3 is CASSYGASDTYEQYF. Written as DNA, the CDR3 is TGTGCCAGCAGTTACGGCGCTAGCGATACCTACGAGCAGTACTTC.

This clone was seen a handful of times. The rearrangement uses TRBV19 and TRBJ1-5; TRBD1 matches 10 bases. Germline-derived CDR1 and CDR2 are LNHDA and SQIVND (reference sequence). V shed 5 bases and J 7 bases; nucleotides not matched to a gene: 5. The CDR3 spans 14 residues. The DNA of the CDR3 is TGTGCCAGTAGTGTCCGGGACAGGGGCCAGCCCCAGCATTTT. This sequence encodes CASSVRDRGQPQHF.

The rearrangement joins TRBV7-2 to TRBJ1-2, with 9 bases aligning to TRBD1. The V gene end was trimmed by 5 bases and the J gene end by 4 bases; junction bases not matched to a gene: 8. Germline assignment: CDR1 SGHTA and CDR2 FQGNSA. The CDR3 totals 15 residues. CDR3 region: CASSTQQGAGYGYTF. CDR3 coding DNA: TGTGCCAGCAGCACCCAACAGGGGGCGGGCTATGGCTACACCTTC.

The genes are TRBV4-3 and TRBJ2-7; D unclear. In germline, CDR1 is LGHNA, CDR2 YSLEER. The CDR3 extends over 14 amino acids. V was trimmed by 0 bases and J by 0 bases, leaving 6 bases between them. CDR3 amino acids: CASSQELPSYEQYF. The DNA for the CDR3 is TGCGCCAGCAGCCAAGAACTTCCCTCCTACGAGCAGTACTTC.

CDR3 DNA sequence: TGTGCCAGCAGTGACTCGGGCAGCCACACTGAAGCTTTCTTT. It translates to CASSDSGSHTEAFF. This chain joins TRBV6-4 and TRBJ1-1; no clear D gene. CDR1 is MRHNA and CDR2 is SNTAGT in the germline V gene. The CDR3 contains 14 residues. V was pared by 0 bases and J by 3 bases, with 8 bases between.

The V call is TRBV13, the J call TRBJ2-2, with 8 positions matching TRBD2. The CDR3 runs 16 residues. V lost 4 bases and J lost 7; bases outside the gene matches: 11. The germline gives CDR1 PRHDT, CDR2 FYEKMQ (reference sequence). The CDR3 region is CASSWTGGPHIGELFF. The CDR3 DNA reads TGTGCCAGCAGCTGGACGGGGGGGCCCCACATCGGGGAGCTGTTTTTT.

The chain uses TRBV4-3 and TRBJ2-7, with 11 bases that match TRBD1. The CDR3 runs 16 residues. In germline, CDR1 is LGHNA, CDR2 YSLEER. The V segment lost 1 base and the J segment 3 bases; nucleotides outside the gene matches: 5. The CDR3 spells CASSQVSGTGGYEQYF. CDR3 nucleotides: TGCGCCAGCAGCCAAGTTTCCGGGACAGGGGGCTACGAGCAGTACTTC.

This sequence joins TRBV11-2 and TRBJ1-6, with D possibly TRBD1 on 5 matching bases. This CDR3 has 15 residues. V gave up 4 bases and J gave up 8 bases, with 15 bases separating them. Per the germline V gene, CDR1 is SGHAT and CDR2 is FQNNGV. The CDR3 sequence is CASSSTTETYSPLHF. The DNA for the CDR3 is TGTGCCAGCAGCTCCACGACAGAGACCTATTCACCCCTCCACTTT.